The 21 T cell receptor beta chains listed next were all sequenced from one sample in a study of T-cell memory formation after mild COVID-19. TCRdb called the 5' RACE reads again in MiXCR, with one record for every CDR3 protein. Of about 560,000 distinct CDR3 sequences in the sample, less than 25% are singletons; the top ten hold approximately 8.4%. Sequenced material: PBMCs or a T cell subset sorted from them (not recorded which). The receptors were gathered from an adult woman who had mild COVID-19 (a few samples of this study predate the infection). Cell type and time point are not known.

The rearrangement joins TRBV4-1 to TRBJ1-1; D is unresolved. The CDR3 has 14 residues. CDR1 and CDR2 (germline): MGHRA, YSYEKL. Trimming shortened V by 0 bases and J by 6 bases, and 11 bases separated the two germline ends. The CDR3 sequence: CASSQDLATAEAFF. CDR3 nucleotide sequence: TGCGCCAGCAGCCAAGATCTAGCGACTGCTGAAGCTTTCTTT.

In its sample, this clonotype was seen a few times. This chain links TRBV11-2 with TRBJ2-5; no firm D call. The germline gives CDR1 SGHAT, CDR2 FQNNGV. Trimming shortened V by 3 bases and J by 1 base, and 12 bases separated the two germline ends. The CDR3 is made up of 15 amino acids. CDR3: CASSFRSGPQETQYF. CDR3 coding DNA: TGTGCCAGCAGCTTTAGATCCGGGCCCCAAGAGACCCAGTACTTC.

This clonotype turned up a few times. CDR3 DNA sequence: TGTGCCAGCAGTTACGACCACGGGGACACCGGGGAGCTGTTTTTT. It is translated as CASSYDHGDTGELFF. The J gene is TRBJ2-2, the V gene TRBV6-5, with D tentatively TRBD2 (5 bases). V was trimmed by 2 bases and J by 3 bases, leaving 10 bases between them. There are 15 residues in the CDR3. Per germline, CDR1 MNHEY and CDR2 SVGAGI.

The gene calls are TRBV7-3 and TRBJ2-7, with a weak D call TRBD2 (5 bases). The CDR3 runs to 14 residues. The germline gives CDR1 SGHTA, CDR2 FQGTGA. V was pared by 7 bases and J by 3 bases, with 16 bases between. This chain's CDR3 is CASTSRADGYEQYF. The CDR3 DNA reads TGTGCCAGCACTTCGAGGGCTGATGGCTACGAGCAGTACTTC. Full variable domain (missing parts from reference TRBV7-3 and TRBJ2-7): GAGVSQTPSNKVTEKGKYVELRCDPISGHTALYWYRQSLGQGPEFLIYFQGTGAADDSGLPNDRFFAVRPEGSVSTLKIQRTERGDSAVYLCASTSRADGYEQYFGPGTRLTVT.

J is TRBJ2-7 and V is TRBV5-5; 11 bases match TRBD2. Germline assignment: CDR1 SGHKS and CDR2 YYEKEE (reference sequence). This CDR3 contains 15 residues. The trim removed 3 bases at V and 1 base at J, leaving 3 bases unmatched. CDR3 DNA sequence: TGTGCCAGCAGCTGGAGACTAGCGGGATCCTACGAGCAGTACTTC. Translation gives CASSWRLAGSYEQYF.

The rearrangement joins TRBV11-2 to TRBJ2-1; possible D gene TRBD2, 5 bases. This CDR3 region has 15 residues. Germline V gene lookup returns CDR1 SGHAT and CDR2 FQNNGV. V gave up 1 base and J gave up 5 bases, with 12 bases separating them. The CDR3 nucleotides read TGTGCCAGCAGCTTAGGGGTTAGCGCCCACAATGAGCAGTTCTTC. Translated, it gives CASSLGVSAHNEQFF.

The rearrangement uses TRBV7-2 and TRBJ2-1; 9 bases fit TRBD2. The CDR3 contains 17 residues. J was trimmed by 0 bases and V by 2 bases; bases with no gene match: 5. CDR1 and CDR2 from the germline V gene are SGHTA and FQGNSA. This CDR3 is CASSLLAGRLSYNEQFF. The CDR3 DNA sequence: TGTGCCAGCAGCTTACTAGCGGGGAGACTCTCCTACAATGAGCAGTTCTTC.

In this sample, this clonotype turned up a few times. The V and J genes are TRBV4-2 and TRBJ2-1, with TRBD2 matching 10 bases. The CDR3 length is 14 residues. The germline V gene encodes CDR1 LGHNA and CDR2 YNFKEQ. V lost 1 base, J lost 6 bases, and 0 bases stayed unmatched. CDR3 amino acids: CASSQVAGGNEQFF. The CDR3 region has the DNA TGTGCCAGCAGCCAAGTAGCGGGAGGCAATGAGCAGTTCTTC.

Only a few counts were recorded for this clonotype. The V and J genes are TRBV3-1 and TRBJ2-1; 12 bases match TRBD2. The CDR3 is 17 amino acids. Per the germline V gene, CDR1 is LGHDT and CDR2 is YNNKEL (reference sequence). The junction had 8 bases not matched to a gene; V was cut back by 1 base and J by 7 bases. CDR3 loop: CASSQVFTSGGNNEQFF. The CDR3 nucleotides are TGTGCCAGCAGCCAAGTATTTACTAGCGGGGGGAATAATGAGCAGTTCTTC.

This clonotype was recorded once. The chain recombines TRBV29-1 with TRBJ2-7, with a tentative D call TRBD1 (5 bases). Trimming pared 4 bases from V and 0 bases from J, leaving 16 bases between. Germline CDR1 reads SQVTM; CDR2 reads ANQGSEA. The CDR3 consists of 15 residues. The CDR3 region is CSVGVRAWSSYEQYF. CDR3 DNA sequence: TGCAGCGTTGGGGTCAGGGCCTGGAGCTCCTACGAGCAGTACTTC.

This chain connects TRBV4-1 to TRBJ2-6; 9 nucleotides match TRBD1. The ends lost 4 bases at V and 4 bases at J; junction bases unmatched: 11. The length of the CDR3 is 18 residues. The germline V gene has CDR1 MGHRA and CDR2 YSYEKL. The CDR3, as DNA: TGCGCCAGCAGCCTTAGGGGGACAGGGTTATCCGGGGCCAACGTCCTGACTTTC. Translating gives CASSLRGTGLSGANVLTF.

This clonotype was counted a few times. The rearrangement links TRBV7-8 to TRBJ2-7, with D tentatively TRBD1 (6 bases). Trimming took 1 base from V and 6 from J, leaving 13 bases between them. There are 14 residues in the CDR3. The germline V gene encodes CDR1 SGHVS and CDR2 FQNEAQ. DNA of the CDR3: TGTGCCAGCAGCTTAGAAGGGGGTACTGGCGAGCAGTACTTC. Translating it yields CASSLEGGTGEQYF.

The chain carries TRBV4-1 and TRBJ1-5; D ambiguous. V lost 0 bases and J lost 11, with 17 bases in between. The CDR3 is made up of 15 amino acids. Looked up from germline, CDR1 is MGHRA and CDR2 is YSYEKL. CDR3 in amino acids: CASSQDQAGLGTQHF. CDR3 DNA: TGCGCCAGCAGCCAAGATCAAGCGGGCCTGGGGACCCAGCATTTT.

V gene TRBV2 combines with J gene TRBJ1-5, with D possibly being TRBD1 (5 bases). V was trimmed by 2 bases and J by 2 bases, leaving 16 bases between them. Looked up from germline, CDR1 is SNHLY and CDR2 is FYNNEI. This CDR3 spans 17 amino acids. DNA of the CDR3: TGTGCCAGCAGTGAAAGGGAGGGGCGGATCGGCAATCAGCCCCAGCATTTT. Its protein is CASSEREGRIGNQPQHF.

J is TRBJ2-7 and V is TRBV18; 10 bases are a match to TRBD2. The germline CDR1 and CDR2 sequences are KGHSH and LQKENI. Trimming cost V 1 base and J 0 bases; bases outside gene matches: 6. This CDR3 is 17 amino acids long. In nucleotides, the CDR3 is TGTGCCAGCTCACCACGCCTAGCGGGAGAAATCTCCTACGAGCAGTACTTC. Residues: CASSPRLAGEISYEQYF.

The V gene is TRBV12-3 or TRBV12-4, the J gene TRBJ2-1; 9 nucleotides line up with TRBD1. The CDR3 runs 15 residues. V shed 6 bases and J 4 bases; nucleotides not matched to a gene: 7. CDR3 residues: CASSPGQGTYNEQFF. CDR3 DNA sequence: TGTGCCAGCAGCCCGGGACAGGGTACTTACAATGAGCAGTTCTTC.

The chain uses TRBV3-1 and TRBJ2-7; 16 bases line up with TRBD2. Germline V lookup: CDR1 LGHDT, CDR2 YNNKEL (reference sequence). With V trimmed by 3 bases and J by 4 bases, 3 bases remained unmatched. CDR3 length: 16 amino acids. As DNA, the CDR3 is TGTGCCAGCAGCCAGGGACTAGCGGGAGGGAGGTACGAGCAGTACTTC. This translates into CASSQGLAGGRYEQYF.

This clonotype occurred many times. This sequence joins TRBV7-2 and TRBJ2-3; 10 bases map to TRBD2. V trimming: 8 bases; J trimming: 7 bases; junction bases outside the gene matches: 15. The CDR3 loop spans 16 amino acids. Germline values: CDR1 SGHTA, CDR2 FQGNSA. CDR3 in DNA: TGTGCCAGCTCCCTATTGGGGACTAGCGCTTCGAATACGCAGTATTTT. Its translation is CASSLLGTSASNTQYF.

The genes are TRBV11-3 and TRBJ2-5, with 9 bases aligning to TRBD2. This CDR3 spans 17 amino acids. Germline values: CDR1 SGHNT, CDR2 YENEEA. J gave up 1 base and V 5 bases, and 11 bases lay outside the gene matches. The CDR3: CASSLGLASGFQETQYF. The CDR3 DNA reads as TGTGCCAGCAGCCTCGGACTAGCGAGCGGGTTCCAAGAGACCCAGTACTTC.

V and J are TRBV5-1 and TRBJ1-3; no clear D. Germline V gene data show CDR1 as SGHRS and CDR2 as YFSETQ. Deletions cut 4 bases from V and 0 bases from J, with 8 bases between. CDR3 length: 14 amino acids. For the CDR3, the DNA is TGCGCCAGCAGCCCACTTGCCTCTGGAAACACCATATATTTT. Protein product: CASSPLASGNTIYF.

This clonotype was seen a handful of times. This chain links TRBV13 with TRBJ1-3; D may be TRBD1 (6 bases). V was shortened by 5 bases and J by 0 bases, with 11 bases between the two germline ends. CDR1 and CDR2 from the germline V gene are PRHDT and FYEKMQ (reference sequence). CDR3 size: 15 residues. CDR3 sequence (DNA): TGTGCCAGCAGCGATGACAGGTCCTCTGGAAACACCATATATTTT. It is translated as CASSDDRSSGNTIYF. The complete variable domain, with remaining parts taken from reference TRBV13 and TRBJ1-3, reads AAGVIQSPRHLIKEKRETATLKCYPIPRHDTVYWYQQGPGQDPQFLISFYEKMQSDKGSIPDRFSAQQFSDYHSELNMSSLELGDSALYFCASSDDRSSGNTIYFGEGSWLTVV.